The clone carrying this TCR beta chain has a handful of counts. CDR3 length: 14 amino acids. CDR1 and CDR2 from the germline V gene are MDHEN and SYDVKM. With 4 bases clipped from V and 6 bases from J, the junction kept 4 bases outside the gene matches. Original analysis: Estimated nucleated cell counts came from reference gene primer amplification. Repertoires were generated with immunoSEQ multiplex PCR, while TCRdb's copy carries only in-frame clones and drops some. V and J calls and clone size are copied from that table; D and trimming were computed from the DNA. Of about 82,000 clones listed, 75% to 90% are singletons. The data originate from a study of blood T cell repertoires in COVID-19. As for the study in general: The study drew acute and convalescent COVID-19 samples from the United States, Italy and Spain. Sample material is recorded as cDNA or gDNA derived from T cells, B-cell-depleted T cells, or PBMCs.

This chain uses TRBV28 with TRBJ2-1; 9 positions match TRBD2. The TCR was taken from a woman in her thirties or forties with active or convalescent COVID-19. Sequences were obtained from peripheral blood. This CDR3 is CASSSGTSRNEQFF. The DNA of the CDR3 is TGTGCCAGCAGTTCCGGGACTAGCCGCAATGAGCAGTTCTTC.